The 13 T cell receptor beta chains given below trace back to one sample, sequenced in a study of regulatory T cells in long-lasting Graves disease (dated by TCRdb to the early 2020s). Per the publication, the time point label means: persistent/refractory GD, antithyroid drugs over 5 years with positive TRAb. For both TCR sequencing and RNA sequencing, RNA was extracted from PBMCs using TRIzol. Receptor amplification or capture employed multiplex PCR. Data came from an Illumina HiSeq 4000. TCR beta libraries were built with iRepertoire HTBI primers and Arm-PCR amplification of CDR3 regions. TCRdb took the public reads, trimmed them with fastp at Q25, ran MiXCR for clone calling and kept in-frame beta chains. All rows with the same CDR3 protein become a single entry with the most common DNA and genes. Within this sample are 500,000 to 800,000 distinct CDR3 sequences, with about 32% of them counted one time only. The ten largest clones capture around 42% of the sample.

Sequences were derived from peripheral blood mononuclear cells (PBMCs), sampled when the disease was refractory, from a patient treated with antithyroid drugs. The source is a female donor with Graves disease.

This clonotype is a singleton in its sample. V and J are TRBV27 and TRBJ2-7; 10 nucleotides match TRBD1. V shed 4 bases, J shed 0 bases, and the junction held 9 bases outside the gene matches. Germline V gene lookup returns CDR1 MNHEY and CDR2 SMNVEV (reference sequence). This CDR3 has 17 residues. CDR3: CASSSGTGEISSYEQYF. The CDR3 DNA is TGTGCCAGCAGTTCAGGGACAGGGGAAATCAGCTCCTACGAGCAGTACTTC.

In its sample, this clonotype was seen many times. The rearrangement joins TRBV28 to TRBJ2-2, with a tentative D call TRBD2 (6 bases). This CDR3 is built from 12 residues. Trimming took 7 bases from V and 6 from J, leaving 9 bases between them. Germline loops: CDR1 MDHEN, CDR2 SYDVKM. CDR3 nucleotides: TGTGCCAGCACGGGAGTATCCGGGGAGCTGTTTTTT. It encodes CASTGVSGELFF.

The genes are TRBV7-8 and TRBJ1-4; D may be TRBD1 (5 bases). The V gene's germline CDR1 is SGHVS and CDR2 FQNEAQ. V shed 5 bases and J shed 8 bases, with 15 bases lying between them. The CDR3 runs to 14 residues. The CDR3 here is CASSGRDLAEKLFF. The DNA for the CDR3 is TGTGCCAGCAGCGGCCGGGACTTGGCAGAAAAACTGTTTTTT.

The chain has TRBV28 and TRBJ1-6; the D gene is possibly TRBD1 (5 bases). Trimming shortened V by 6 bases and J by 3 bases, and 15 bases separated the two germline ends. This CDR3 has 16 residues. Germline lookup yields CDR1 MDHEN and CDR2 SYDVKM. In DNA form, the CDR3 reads TGTGCCAGCAGGAACCCCGGGACGGACTATAATTCACCCCTCCACTTT. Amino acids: CASRNPGTDYNSPLHF.

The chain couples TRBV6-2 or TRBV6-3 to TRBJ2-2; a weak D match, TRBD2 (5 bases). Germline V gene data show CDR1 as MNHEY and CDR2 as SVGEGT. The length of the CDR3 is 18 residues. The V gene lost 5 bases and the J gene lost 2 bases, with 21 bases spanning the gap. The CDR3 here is CASSEPLRLARNTGELFF. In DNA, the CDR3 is TGTGCCAGCAGTGAACCGTTGAGGCTAGCTCGAAACACCGGGGAGCTGTTTTTT.

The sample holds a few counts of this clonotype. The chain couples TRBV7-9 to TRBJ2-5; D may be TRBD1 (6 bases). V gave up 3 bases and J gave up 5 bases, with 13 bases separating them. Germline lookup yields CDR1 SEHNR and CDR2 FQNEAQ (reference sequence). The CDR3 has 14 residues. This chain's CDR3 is CASSLSTGSETQYF. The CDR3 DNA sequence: TGTGCCAGCAGCTTGTCCACAGGGTCGGAGACCCAGTACTTC.

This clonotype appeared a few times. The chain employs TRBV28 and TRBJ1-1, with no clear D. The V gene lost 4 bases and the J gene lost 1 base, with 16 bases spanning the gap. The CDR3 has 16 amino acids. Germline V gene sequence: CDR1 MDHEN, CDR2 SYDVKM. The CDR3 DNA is TGTGCCAGCAGTTGGAGTTGGGAGGGATCGAACACTGAAGCTTTCTTT. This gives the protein CASSWSWEGSNTEAFF.

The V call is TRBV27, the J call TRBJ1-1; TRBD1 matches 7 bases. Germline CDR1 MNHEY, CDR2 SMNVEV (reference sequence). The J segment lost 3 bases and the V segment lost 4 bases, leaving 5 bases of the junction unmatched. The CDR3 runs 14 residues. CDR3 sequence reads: CASSSTQGDTEAFF. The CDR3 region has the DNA TGTGCCAGCAGTTCAACTCAGGGGGACACTGAAGCTTTCTTT.

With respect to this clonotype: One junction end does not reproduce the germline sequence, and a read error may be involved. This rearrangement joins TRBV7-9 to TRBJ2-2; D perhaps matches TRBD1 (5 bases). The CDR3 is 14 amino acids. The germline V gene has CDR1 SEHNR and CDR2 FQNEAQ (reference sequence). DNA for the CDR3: TGTGCCAACAGCGTCGACAGAAACACCGGGGAGCTGTTTTTT. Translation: CANSVDRNTGELFF.

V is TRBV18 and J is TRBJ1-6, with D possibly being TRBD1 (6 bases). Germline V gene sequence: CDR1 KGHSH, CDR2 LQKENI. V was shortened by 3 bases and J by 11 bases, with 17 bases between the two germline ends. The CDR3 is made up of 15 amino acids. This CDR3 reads CASSPGGQGNPPLHF. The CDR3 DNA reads TGTGCCAGCTCACCGGGGGGCCAGGGAAATCCACCCCTCCACTTT.

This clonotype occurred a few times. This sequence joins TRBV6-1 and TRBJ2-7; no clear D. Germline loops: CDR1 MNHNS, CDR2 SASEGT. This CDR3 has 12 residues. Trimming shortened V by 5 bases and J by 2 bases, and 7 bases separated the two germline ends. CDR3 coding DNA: TGTGCCAGCAGTCGTGGGCCCTACGAGCAGTACTTC. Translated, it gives CASSRGPYEQYF.

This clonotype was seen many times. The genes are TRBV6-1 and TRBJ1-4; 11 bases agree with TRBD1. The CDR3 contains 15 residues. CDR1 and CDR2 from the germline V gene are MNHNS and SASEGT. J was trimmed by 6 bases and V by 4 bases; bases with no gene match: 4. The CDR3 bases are TGTGCCAGCAGTGCATGGGGACAGGGGGATGAAAAACTGTTTTTT. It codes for CASSAWGQGDEKLFF.

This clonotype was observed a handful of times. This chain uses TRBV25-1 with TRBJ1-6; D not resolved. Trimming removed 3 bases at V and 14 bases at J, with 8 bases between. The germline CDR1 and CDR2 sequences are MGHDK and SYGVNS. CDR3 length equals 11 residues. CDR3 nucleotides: TGTGCCAGCAGTGACCGTATGGCCCTCCACTTT. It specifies CASSDRMALHF.